This T cell receptor beta chain came from a study of shared clonotypes between healthy human individuals. Whole-study results and caveats: Clonotype sharing among donors was expected to depend on sequencing depth.

This clone was observed a few times. The antigen is not known. The length of the CDR3 is 16 residues. Germline V CDR1 and CDR2: MNHEY, SMNVEV (reference sequence). With 2 bases clipped from V and 7 bases from J, the junction kept 8 bases outside the gene matches. The table came from immunoSEQ multiplex PCR; TCRdb's copy has only in-frame clones and leaves some out. The sample holds fewer than 650,000 clones; about 80% are singletons and the top ten take approximately 12%. The rearrangement links TRBV27 to TRBJ2-1, with TRBD2 matching over 10 bases. Sequenced: PBMCs. This clonotype originated in a woman between 35 and 50 years old in good health. Some clones in this sample may be carry-over from other donors' samples. The CDR3 spells CASSLNPAGGRNEQFF. The CDR3 nucleotides read TGTGCCAGCAGTTTAAACCCAGCGGGAGGGCGTAATGAGCAGTTCTTC.